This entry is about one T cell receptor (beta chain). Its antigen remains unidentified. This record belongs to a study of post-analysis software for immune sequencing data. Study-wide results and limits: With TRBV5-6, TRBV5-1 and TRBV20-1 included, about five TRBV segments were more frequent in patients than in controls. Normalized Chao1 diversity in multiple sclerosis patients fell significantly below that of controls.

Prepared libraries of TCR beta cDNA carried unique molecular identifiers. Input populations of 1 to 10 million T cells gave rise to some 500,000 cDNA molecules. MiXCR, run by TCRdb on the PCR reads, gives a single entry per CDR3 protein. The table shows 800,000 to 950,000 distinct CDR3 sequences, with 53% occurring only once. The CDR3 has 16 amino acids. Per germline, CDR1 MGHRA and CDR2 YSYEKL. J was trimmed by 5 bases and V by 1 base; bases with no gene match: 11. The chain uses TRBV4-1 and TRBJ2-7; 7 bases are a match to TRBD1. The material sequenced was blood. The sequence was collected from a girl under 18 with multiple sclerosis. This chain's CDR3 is CASSQAPLTGLDEQYF. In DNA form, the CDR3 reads TGCGCCAGCAGCCAAGCCCCTCTGACAGGGTTGGACGAGCAGTACTTC.